The text below deals with one T cell receptor beta chain. The target antigen is unknown. This entry belongs to a study of neurological immune-mediated disorders. The V and J ends lost 6 bases and 3 bases respectively, with 7 bases between them. CDR1 and CDR2 (germline): KGHDR, SFDVKD. This CDR3 is built from 12 residues. The authors made cDNA by 5'RACE with 10-nucleotide random UMIs. Via MiXCR, TCRdb re-called the 5' RACE reads, giving one row per CDR3 protein. Of some 66,000 distinct CDR3 sequences listed, 4.5% are singletons. General study results and limits: Association with the multiple sclerosis repertoire cluster was not found for any clinical or MRI feature.

The chain has TRBV24-1 and TRBJ1-1, with no clear D. The source material was PBMCs. The source of this sequence is a man aged 30 to 45 with multiple sclerosis. CDR3 sequence: CATSNEDTEAFF. In nucleotides, the CDR3 is TGTGCCACCAGTAACGAAGACACTGAAGCTTTCTTT.